The clone carrying this T cell receptor (beta chain) showed up many times. The CDR3 runs to 15 residues. V lost 5 bases and J lost 4, with 17 bases in between. Germline values: CDR1 MNHEY, CDR2 SMNVEV (reference sequence). The data stem from a study of blood T cells in healthy people across ages. Primed by a sample-barcoded 5' primer and a J-beta primer mix, a second PCR proceeded for roughly 7 to 12 cycles. TCRdb used MiXCR to reprocess the 5' RACE reads, holding one entry per CDR3 protein. The data contain some 1.5 million distinct CDR3 sequences, roughly 27% of them singletons. The sample was blood. The origin of this receptor is a woman between 25 and 40 years old in good health. The chain has TRBV27 and TRBJ2-5, with a weak D call TRBD2 (6 bases). For the CDR3, the DNA is TGTGCCAGCAGTCCCCACCGGGTAGCGGCAGAGACCCAGTACTTC. Translating it yields CASSPHRVAAETQYF.